A single sample gave rise to the 13 T cell receptor beta chains below, sequenced in a study of T cell responses to AZD1222 COVID-19 vaccine (dated by TCRdb to the early 2020s). In the paper's terms, the time point label means: baseline before first vaccination. Library prep was done by the immunoSEQ multiplex PCR assay. Held by TCRdb, this immuneACCESS table contains in-frame sequences only and omits some clones. Under half of the omission traces to an unresolved V gene where checked; the cause of the rest is unknown. The sample contains about 150,000 clones, 70% to 90% of them found a single time. In total, the top ten clones hold around 8.6% of the sample. The input for sequencing was peripheral blood, taken on day 0 of AZD1222 vaccination. Receptors were obtained from an adult in good health.

The chain links TRBV6-4 to TRBJ2-1; tentative D call: TRBD2 (6 bases). This CDR3 region has 15 residues. Per germline, CDR1 MRHNA and CDR2 SNTAGT. Trimming pared 0 bases from V and 6 bases from J, leaving 12 bases between. CDR3 in amino acids: CASSDSERVCNEQFF. CDR3 nucleotide sequence: TGTGCCAGCAGTGACTCAGAGCGGGTCTGCAATGAGCAGTTCTTC.

The chain employs TRBV28 and TRBJ1-1; 8 nucleotides agree with TRBD1. Trimming took 3 bases from V and 6 from J; bases not matched to a gene: 6. Germline V CDR1 and CDR2: MDHEN, SYDVKM. The CDR3 has 14 residues. The chain's CDR3 is CASSFPGQGSEAFF. The CDR3 DNA reads TGTGCCAGCAGTTTTCCCGGACAGGGCTCTGAAGCTTTCTTT. Based on the CDR3 plus reference TRBV28 and TRBJ1-1, the full variable domain is DVKVTQSSRYLVKRTGEKVFLECVQDMDHENMFWYRQDPGLGLRLIYFSYDVKMKEKGDIPEGYSVSREKKERFSLILESASTNQTSMYLCASSFPGQGSEAFFGQGTRLTVV.

The V call is TRBV29-1, the J call TRBJ1-1; TRBD1 matches at 7 bases. Per the germline V gene, CDR1 is SQVTM and CDR2 is ANQGSEA. The CDR3 sequence is 14 residues long. V gave up 3 bases and J gave up 11 bases; unmatched junction bases: 15. In DNA, the CDR3 is TGCAGCGTTGAGTCCGGGACAGATCTGCCTAGGGCTTTCTTT. This encodes CSVESGTDLPRAFF.

The chain uses TRBV27 and TRBJ2-7, with 8 bases aligning to TRBD1. Per germline, CDR1 MNHEY and CDR2 SMNVEV (reference sequence). The CDR3 covers 15 residues. The V segment lost 3 bases and the J segment 7 bases; nucleotides outside the gene matches: 11. CDR3 sequence reads: CASSFGGRGQLEQYF. DNA of the CDR3: TGTGCCAGCAGTTTCGGGGGCAGGGGGCAATTAGAGCAGTACTTC.

The chain employs TRBV27 and TRBJ1-2, with 7 nucleotides matching TRBD1. The germline CDR1 and CDR2 sequences are MNHEY and SMNVEV (reference sequence). Trimming removed 6 bases from V and 3 bases from J; junction bases left unmatched: 10. The CDR3 consists of 15 residues. The CDR3 nucleotides read TGTGCCAGCAGCCCAGGGACGACAGGGCACTATGGCTACACCTTC. Translating gives CASSPGTTGHYGYTF.

This chain uses TRBV4-1 with TRBJ2-3; maybe TRBD1 (5 bases). CDR3 length: 14 amino acids. V lost 7 bases, J lost 0 bases, and 11 bases lay in between. CDR1 and CDR2 (germline): MGHRA, YSYEKL. CDR3 DNA sequence: TGCGCCAGCAAGGTGACAGCTAGCACAGATACGCAGTATTTT. Protein sequence: CASKVTASTDTQYF.

The V and J genes are TRBV5-1 and TRBJ2-5, with D possibly TRBD2 on 6 matching bases. This CDR3 spans 13 amino acids. Germline-derived CDR1 and CDR2 are SGHRS and YFSETQ. Trimming removed 3 bases at V and 4 bases at J, with 10 bases between. The CDR3 DNA sequence: TGCGCCAGCAGCTCGATGGGGGGAGAGACCCAGTACTTC. Residues: CASSSMGGETQYF.

This clone was found a few times. The V gene is TRBV4-2, the J gene TRBJ2-1; D call uncertain. Per germline, CDR1 LGHNA and CDR2 YNFKEQ. Trimming removed 7 bases from V and 4 bases from J, with 11 bases in between. The CDR3 is 13 amino acids. CDR3 protein: CASTASQYNEQFF. In DNA form, the CDR3 reads TGTGCCAGCACGGCTTCACAATACAATGAGCAGTTCTTC.

This chain connects TRBV9 to TRBJ1-3; D is undetermined. The V and J ends lost 2 bases and 0 bases respectively, with 9 bases between them. The CDR3 loop spans 15 amino acids. CDR1 is SGDLS, CDR2 YYNGEE, per germline. CDR3 protein: CASSVDWTSGNTIYF. CDR3 coding DNA: TGTGCCAGCAGCGTTGACTGGACCTCTGGAAACACCATATATTTT. The full variable domain, its missing parts supplied by reference TRBV9 and TRBJ1-3, is DSGVTQTPKHLITATGQRVTLRCSPRSGDLSVYWYQQSLDQGLQFLIQYYNGEERAKGNILERFSAQQFPDLHSELNLSSLELGDSALYFCASSVDWTSGNTIYFGEGSWLTVV.

This chain uses TRBV9 with TRBJ2-7, with D perhaps TRBD1 (5 bases). V was clipped by 2 bases and J by 5 bases, with 14 bases between them. CDR3 length: 14 residues. Germline CDR1 is SGDLS and CDR2 is YYNGEE. CDR3 DNA sequence: TGTGCCAGCAGCGTGGGGCCGCCCCCGGACGAGCAGTACTTC. Protein: CASSVGPPPDEQYF.

The J gene is TRBJ2-7, the V gene TRBV12-3 or TRBV12-4; no clear D gene. The V gene lost 2 bases and the J gene lost 0 bases, with 5 bases spanning the gap. The CDR3 is made up of 13 amino acids. CDR3 DNA: TGTGCCAGCAGTTTACTACACTCCTACGAGCAGTACTTC. Amino acid sequence: CASSLLHSYEQYF.

The V gene is TRBV29-1, the J gene TRBJ1-5; TRBD1 matches at 8 bases. Losses at the gene ends were 5 bases for V and 2 bases for J; bases not matched to a gene: 8. The germline CDR1 and CDR2 sequences are SQVTM and ANQGSEA. There are 15 residues in the CDR3. The CDR3 is CSVQADRGGNQPQHF. The CDR3 DNA reads TGCAGCGTTCAAGCCGACAGGGGCGGCAATCAGCCCCAGCATTTT. Drawing the rest from reference TRBV29-1 and TRBJ1-5, the complete variable domain is SAVISQKPSRDICQRGTSLTIQCQVDSQVTMMFWYRQQPGQSLTLIATANQGSEATYESGFVIDKFPISRPNLTFSTLTVSNMSPEDSSIYLCSVQADRGGNQPQHFGDGTRLSIL.

CDR3 protein: CASSLRRTEAFF. The DNA for the CDR3 is TGTGCCAGCAGTTTAAGACGCACTGAAGCTTTCTTT. The chain couples TRBV28 to TRBJ1-1; D unresolved. Germline V CDR1 and CDR2: MDHEN, SYDVKM. V was shortened by 2 bases and J by 4 bases, with 5 bases between the two germline ends. The CDR3 runs to 12 residues.